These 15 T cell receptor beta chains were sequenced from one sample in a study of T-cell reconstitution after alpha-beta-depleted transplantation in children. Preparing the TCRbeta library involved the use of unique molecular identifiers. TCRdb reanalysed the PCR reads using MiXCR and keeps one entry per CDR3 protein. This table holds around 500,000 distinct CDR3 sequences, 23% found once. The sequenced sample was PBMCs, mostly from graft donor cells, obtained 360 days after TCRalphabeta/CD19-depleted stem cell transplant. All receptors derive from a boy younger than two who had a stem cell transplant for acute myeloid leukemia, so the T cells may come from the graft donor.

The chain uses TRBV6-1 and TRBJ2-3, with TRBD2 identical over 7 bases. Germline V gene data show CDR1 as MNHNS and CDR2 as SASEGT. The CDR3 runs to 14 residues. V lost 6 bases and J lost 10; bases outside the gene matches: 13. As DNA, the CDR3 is TGTGCCAGCAGCCCGCGCGGGGGTTCTCTCTCGCAGTATTTT. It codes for CASSPRGGSLSQYF.

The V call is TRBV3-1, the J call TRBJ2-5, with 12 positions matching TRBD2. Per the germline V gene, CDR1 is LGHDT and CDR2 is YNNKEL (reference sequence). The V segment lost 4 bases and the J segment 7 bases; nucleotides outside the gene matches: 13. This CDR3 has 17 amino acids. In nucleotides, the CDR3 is TGTGCCAGCAGCCGGACTAGCGGGGCGAAATGGGAGCGGACCCAGTACTTC. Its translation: CASSRTSGAKWERTQYF.

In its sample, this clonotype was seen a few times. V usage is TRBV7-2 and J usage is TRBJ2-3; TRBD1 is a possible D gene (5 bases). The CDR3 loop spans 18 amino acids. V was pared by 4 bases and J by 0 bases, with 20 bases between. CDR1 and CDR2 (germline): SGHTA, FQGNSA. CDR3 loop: CASSSATVQARSTDTQYF. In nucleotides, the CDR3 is TGTGCCAGCAGCTCAGCCACTGTACAGGCGCGAAGCACAGATACGCAGTATTTT.

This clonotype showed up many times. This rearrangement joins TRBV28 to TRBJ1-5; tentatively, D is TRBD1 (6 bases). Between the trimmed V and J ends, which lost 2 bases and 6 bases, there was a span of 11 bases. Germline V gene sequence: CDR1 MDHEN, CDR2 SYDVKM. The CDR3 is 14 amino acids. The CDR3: CASSLKGVGQPQHF. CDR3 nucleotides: TGTGCCAGCAGTTTAAAGGGGGTTGGTCAGCCCCAGCATTTT.

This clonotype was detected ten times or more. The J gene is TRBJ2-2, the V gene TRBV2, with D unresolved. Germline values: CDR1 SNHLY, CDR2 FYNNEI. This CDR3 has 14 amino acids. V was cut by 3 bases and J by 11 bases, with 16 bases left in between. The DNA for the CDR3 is TGTGCCAGCAGTGACCCGGGCCAATTGAGAGAGCTGTTTTTT. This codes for CASSDPGQLRELFF. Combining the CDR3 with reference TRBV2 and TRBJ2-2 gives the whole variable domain EPEVTQTPSHQVTQMGQEVILRCVPISNHLYFYWYRQILGQKVEFLVSFYNNEISEKSEIFDDQFSVERPDGSNFTLKIRSTKLEDSAMYFCASSDPGQLRELFFGEGSRLTVL.

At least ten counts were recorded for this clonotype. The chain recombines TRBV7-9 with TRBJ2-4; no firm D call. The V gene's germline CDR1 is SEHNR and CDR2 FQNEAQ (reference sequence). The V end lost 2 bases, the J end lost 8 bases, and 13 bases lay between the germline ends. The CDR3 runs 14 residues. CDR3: CASSLFGGKDIQYF. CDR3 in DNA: TGTGCCAGCAGCTTATTCGGTGGAAAGGACATTCAGTACTTC.

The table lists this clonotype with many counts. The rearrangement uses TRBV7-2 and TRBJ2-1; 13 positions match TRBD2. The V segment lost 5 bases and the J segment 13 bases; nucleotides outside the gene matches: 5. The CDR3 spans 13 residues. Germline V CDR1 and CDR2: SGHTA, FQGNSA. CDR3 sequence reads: CASSTGTSGAQFF. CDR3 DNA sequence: TGTGCCAGCAGCACAGGGACTAGCGGGGCCCAGTTCTTC.

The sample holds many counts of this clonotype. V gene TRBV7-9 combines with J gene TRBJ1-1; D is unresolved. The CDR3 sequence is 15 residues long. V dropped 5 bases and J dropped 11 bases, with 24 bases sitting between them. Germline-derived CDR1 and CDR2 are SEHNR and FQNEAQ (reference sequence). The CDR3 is CASSPRAPSRGVAFF. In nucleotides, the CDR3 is TGTGCCAGCAGCCCCCGGGCCCCTTCACGAGGAGTCGCTTTCTTT.

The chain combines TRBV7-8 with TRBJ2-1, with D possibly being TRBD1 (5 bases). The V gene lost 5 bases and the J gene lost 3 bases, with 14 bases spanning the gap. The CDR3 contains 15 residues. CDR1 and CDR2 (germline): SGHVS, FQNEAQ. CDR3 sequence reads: CASSRTSGYYNEQFF. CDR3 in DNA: TGTGCCAGCAGCCGAACATCAGGGTACTACAATGAGCAGTTCTTC.

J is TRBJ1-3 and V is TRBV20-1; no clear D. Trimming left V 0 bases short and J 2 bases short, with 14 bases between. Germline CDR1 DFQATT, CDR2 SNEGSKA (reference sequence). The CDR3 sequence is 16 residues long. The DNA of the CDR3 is TGCAGTGCTAGAGAGAGAGGGATGGGTCCTGGAAACACCATATATTTT. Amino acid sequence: CSARERGMGPGNTIYF.

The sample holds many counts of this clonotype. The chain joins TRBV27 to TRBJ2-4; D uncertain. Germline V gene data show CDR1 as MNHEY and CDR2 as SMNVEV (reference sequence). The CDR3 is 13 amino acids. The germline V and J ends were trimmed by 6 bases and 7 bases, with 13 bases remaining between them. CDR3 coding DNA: TGTGCCAGCAGCGTAGCCTCTATGAACATTCAGTACTTC. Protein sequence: CASSVASMNIQYF.

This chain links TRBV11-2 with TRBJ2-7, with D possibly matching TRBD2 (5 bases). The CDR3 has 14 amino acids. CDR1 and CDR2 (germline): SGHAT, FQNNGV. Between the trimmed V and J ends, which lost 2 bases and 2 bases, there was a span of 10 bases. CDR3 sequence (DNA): TGTGCCAGCAGCTTACCGGGGTCCGCCTACGAGCAGTACGTC. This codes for CASSLPGSAYEQYV.

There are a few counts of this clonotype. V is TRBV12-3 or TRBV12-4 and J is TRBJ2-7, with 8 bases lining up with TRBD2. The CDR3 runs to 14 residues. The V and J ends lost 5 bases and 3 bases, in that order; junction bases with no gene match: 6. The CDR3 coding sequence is TGTGCCAGCAGTAGCGGGGGCGTAGTCTACGAGCAGTACTTC. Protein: CASSSGGVVYEQYF.

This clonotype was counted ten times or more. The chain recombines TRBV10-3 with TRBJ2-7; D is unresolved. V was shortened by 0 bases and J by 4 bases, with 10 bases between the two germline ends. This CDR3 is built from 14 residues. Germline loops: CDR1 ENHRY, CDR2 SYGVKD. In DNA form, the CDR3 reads TGTGCCATCAGTGAGTCACGATTTGGGTACGAGCAGTACGTC. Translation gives CAISESRFGYEQYV.

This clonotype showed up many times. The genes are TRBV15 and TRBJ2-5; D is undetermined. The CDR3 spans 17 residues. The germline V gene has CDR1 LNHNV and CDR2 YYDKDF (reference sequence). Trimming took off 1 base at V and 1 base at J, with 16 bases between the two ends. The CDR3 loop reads CATSRGVNYRTQETQYF. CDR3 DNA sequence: TGTGCCACCAGCAGAGGGGTGAACTACCGAACCCAAGAGACCCAGTACTTC.